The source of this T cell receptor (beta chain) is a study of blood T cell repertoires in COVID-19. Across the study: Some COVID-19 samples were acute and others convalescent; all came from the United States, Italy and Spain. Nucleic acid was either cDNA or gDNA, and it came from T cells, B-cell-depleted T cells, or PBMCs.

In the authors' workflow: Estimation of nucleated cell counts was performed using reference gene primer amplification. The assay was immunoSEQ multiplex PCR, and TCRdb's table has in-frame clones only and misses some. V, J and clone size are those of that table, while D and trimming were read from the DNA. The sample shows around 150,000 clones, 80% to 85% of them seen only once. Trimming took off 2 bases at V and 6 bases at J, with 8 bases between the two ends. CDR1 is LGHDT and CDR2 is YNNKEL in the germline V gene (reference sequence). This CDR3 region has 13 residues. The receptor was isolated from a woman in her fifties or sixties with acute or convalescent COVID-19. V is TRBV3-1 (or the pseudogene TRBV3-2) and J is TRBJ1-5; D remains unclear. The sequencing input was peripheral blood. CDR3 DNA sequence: TGTGCCAGCAGCCAATCGGTAATTCAGCCCCAGCATTTT. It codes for CASSQSVIQPQHF.